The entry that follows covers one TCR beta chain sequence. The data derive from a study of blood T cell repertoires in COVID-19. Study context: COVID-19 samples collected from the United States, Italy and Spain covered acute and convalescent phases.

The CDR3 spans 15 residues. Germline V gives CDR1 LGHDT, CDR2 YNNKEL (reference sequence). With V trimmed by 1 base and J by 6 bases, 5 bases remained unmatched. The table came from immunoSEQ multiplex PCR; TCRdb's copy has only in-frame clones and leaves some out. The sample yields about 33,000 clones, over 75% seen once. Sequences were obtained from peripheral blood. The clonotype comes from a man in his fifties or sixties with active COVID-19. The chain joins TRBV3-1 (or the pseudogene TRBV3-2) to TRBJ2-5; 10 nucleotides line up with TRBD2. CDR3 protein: CASSQGTSGTQTQYF. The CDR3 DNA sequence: TGTGCCAGCAGCCAAGGAACTAGCGGGACGCAGACCCAGTACTTC.